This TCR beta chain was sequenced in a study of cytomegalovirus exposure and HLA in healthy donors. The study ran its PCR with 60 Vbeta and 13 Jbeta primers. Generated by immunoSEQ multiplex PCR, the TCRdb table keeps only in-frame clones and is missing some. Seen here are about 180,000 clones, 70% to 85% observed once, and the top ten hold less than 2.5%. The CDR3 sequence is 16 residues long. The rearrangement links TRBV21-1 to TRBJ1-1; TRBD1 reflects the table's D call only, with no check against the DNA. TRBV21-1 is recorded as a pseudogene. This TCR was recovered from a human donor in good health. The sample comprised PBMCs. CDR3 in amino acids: CASSTFDRILDTEAFF. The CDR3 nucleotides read TGTGCCAGCAGCACCTTCGACAGGATTTTGGATACTGAAGCTTTCTTT.